These T cell receptor beta chains were read from a single sample in a study of early T cells in non-severe SARS-CoV-2 infection. TCRdb re-derived calls from the 5' RACE reads in MiXCR, one entry per CDR3 protein. This table has approximately 56,000 distinct CDR3 sequences, around 8.4% appearing once. Sequencing was carried out using whole blood. The source of these receptors is an adult who was a healthcare worker with PCR-confirmed SARS-CoV-2 infection or an uninfected control (not recorded which). The CDR3 runs from the conserved cysteine through the conserved F or W. Each record gives: clone size, V gene, J gene, D gene, CDR3 length, CDR3 protein, CDR3 DNA. D genes are given only for firm matches. The size of a clone is reported for some rows only, either as once, few or many, or as a class for expanded clones.

>-|TRBV6-5|TRBJ2-2|-|15
CASSPGTANTGELFF
TGTGCCAGCAGCCCCGGGACTGCGAACACCGGGGAGCTGTTTTTT
>-|TRBV7-9|TRBJ2-1|-|15
CASSLVQLAGNEQFF
TGTGCCAGCAGCTTAGTTCAACTAGCCGGGAATGAGCAGTTCTTC
>many|TRBV29-1|TRBJ1-2|-|10
CSVEAETATF
TGCAGCGTTGAAGCGGAGACAGCTACCTTC
>many|TRBV5-4|TRBJ2-1|-|11
CASSRTTEQFF
TGTGCCAGCAGCCGAACCACGGAGCAGTTCTTC
>many|TRBV12-5|TRBJ2-3|-|14
CASAFGHRTDTQYF
TGTGCTAGTGCCTTTGGACACCGCACAGATACGCAGTATTTT
>many|TRBV28|TRBJ2-7|TRBD1|17
CASSLLTGTASSYEQYF
TGTGCCAGCAGTTTATTAACCGGGACAGCCTCCTCCTACGAGCAGTACTTC
>many|TRBV29-1|TRBJ2-1|-|13
CSVVGGLGGEQFF
TGCAGCGTTGTCGGGGGACTGGGTGGTGAGCAGTTCTTC
>many|TRBV7-8|TRBJ2-7|TRBD2|16
CASREQGLAFFSEQYF
TGTGCCAGCAGAGAACAAGGACTAGCCTTCTTCTCCGAGCAGTACTTC
>many|TRBV19|TRBJ2-1|TRBD1|14
CASQGQGYSDEQFF
TGTGCCAGCCAGGGACAGGGGTATTCCGATGAGCAGTTCTTC
>many|TRBV19|TRBJ2-3|TRBD1|14
CASKRGPKADTQYF
TGTGCCAGTAAAAGGGGGCCTAAGGCAGATACGCAGTATTTT
>many|TRBV20-1|TRBJ2-3|TRBD2|16
CSARPRTSGFTDTQYF
TGCAGTGCTAGACCCCGGACTAGCGGTTTCACAGATACGCAGTATTTT
>many|TRBV6-6|TRBJ1-5|-|13
CASSYSIEQPQHF
TGTGCCAGCAGTTACTCAATCGAACAGCCCCAGCATTTT
>many|TRBV4-3|TRBJ2-7|-|14
CASSQDLNSYEQYF
TGCGCCAGCAGCCAAGATCTTAACAGCTACGAGCAGTACTTC
>many|TRBV29-1|TRBJ1-2|-|11
CSAAQDYGYTF
TGCAGCGCGGCACAGGACTATGGCTACACCTTC
>many|TRBV20-1|TRBJ2-1|-|15
CSAKYGSWSPNEQFF
TGCAGTGCTAAATACGGGAGCTGGTCCCCGAATGAGCAGTTCTTC
>-|TRBV5-1|TRBJ1-1|TRBD1|15
CASSLDQGGSTEAFF
TGCGCCAGCAGCTTGGATCAGGGGGGTAGCACTGAAGCTTTCTTT
>many|TRBV7-2|TRBJ2-3|TRBD2|16
CASSPQAGGRTDTQYF
TGTGCCAGCAGCCCGCAAGCGGGAGGGCGCACAGATACGCAGTATTTT
>many|TRBV25-1|TRBJ2-1|-|17
CASSEYIRSRGGNEQFF
TGTGCCAGCAGTGAATATATTCGATCAAGGGGGGGAAATGAGCAGTTCTTC
>-|TRBV7-9|TRBJ2-3|-|18
CASSLTGPITPSTDTQYF
TGTGCCAGCAGCCTGACAGGACCCATAACTCCTAGCACAGATACGCAGTATTTT
>few|TRBV6-5|TRBJ2-2|TRBD1|14
CASSRQGETGELFF
TGTGCCAGCAGCCGACAGGGTGAGACCGGGGAGCTGTTTTTT
>-|TRBV4-1|TRBJ2-2|-|16
CASSYSRDPGTGELFF
TGCGCCAGCAGCTACTCACGGGACCCCGGTACCGGGGAGCTGTTTTTT
>many|TRBV6-4|TRBJ2-1|TRBD2|15
CASSGLAGGVNEQFF
TGTGCCAGCAGTGGACTAGCGGGGGGGGTCAATGAGCAGTTCTTC
>-|TRBV28|TRBJ2-3|-|15
CASSRPGQVTDTQYF
TGTGCCAGCAGTAGGCCGGGCCAGGTCACAGATACGCAGTATTTT
>-|TRBV3-1|TRBJ2-4|-|11
CASSQGDIQYF
TGTGCCAGCAGCCAAGGGGACATTCAGTACTTC
>many|TRBV5-1|TRBJ2-1|TRBD2|14
CASSFGREGSEQFF
TGCGCCAGCAGCTTCGGCCGGGAGGGGAGTGAGCAGTTCTTC
>many|TRBV4-3|TRBJ2-3|-|15
CASSQSRASGDTQYF
TGCGCCAGCAGCCAGAGCCGGGCCTCGGGAGATACGCAGTATTTT
>many|TRBV29-1|TRBJ1-1|-|12
CSVDTGQTEAFF
TGCAGCGTTGATACAGGGCAAACTGAAGCTTTCTTT
>many|TRBV7-2|TRBJ2-3|-|13
CASSSPSTDTQYF
TGTGCCAGCAGCTCCCCTAGCACAGATACGCAGTATTTT
>few|TRBV27|TRBJ2-7|-|14
CASSPLTLPYEQYF
TGTGCCAGCAGTCCCCTGACCCTTCCCTACGAGCAGTACTTC
>few|TRBV2|TRBJ1-1|-|15
CASSEVLGAGLEAFF
TGTGCCAGCAGTGAAGTATTAGGAGCAGGGCTGGAAGCTTTCTTT
>-|TRBV5-4|TRBJ1-6|-|13
CASSLAAGSPLHF
TGTGCCAGCAGCTTGGCGGCGGGATCACCCCTCCACTTT
>many|TRBV6-5|TRBJ2-1|TRBD1|13
CAVQGQGYNEQFF
TGTGCCGTCCAGGGACAGGGGTACAATGAGCAGTTCTTC
>many|TRBV5-5|TRBJ1-4|-|15
CASSPARDIGDKLFF
TGTGCCAGCAGCCCCGCCCGAGACATAGGGGACAAACTGTTTTTT
>-|TRBV3-1|TRBJ1-3|TRBD1|16
CASSQTQGVSGNTIYF
TGTGCCAGCAGCCAAACTCAGGGGGTGTCTGGAAACACCATATATTTT
>many|TRBV7-9|TRBJ1-1|TRBD1|15
CASSFPGQGLTEAFF
TGTGCCAGCAGCTTTCCGGGACAGGGGCTCACTGAAGCTTTCTTT
>many|TRBV27|TRBJ1-5|-|13
CASSFAGDQPQHF
TGTGCCAGCAGTTTTGCAGGGGATCAGCCCCAGCATTTT
>-|TRBV6-5|TRBJ1-1|-|12
CASSATGTEAFF
TGTGCCAGCAGTGCGACAGGCACTGAAGCTTTCTTT
>few|TRBV5-1|TRBJ2-5|-|14
CASSLAGSQETQYF
TGCGCCAGCAGCTTGGCGGGGAGCCAAGAGACCCAGTACTTC
>many|TRBV20-1|TRBJ1-2|TRBD1|18
CSAREARFKDREGYGYTF
TGCAGTGCTAGAGAGGCGAGATTCAAGGACAGGGAAGGGTATGGCTACACCTTC
>many|TRBV7-6|TRBJ2-7|-|13
CASSLATRYEQYF
TGTGCCAGCAGCTTAGCGACCAGATACGAGCAGTACTTC
>many|TRBV19|TRBJ2-1|TRBD2|17
CASSIWPSGRMVNEQFF
TGTGCCAGTAGTATATGGCCTAGCGGGAGGATGGTGAATGAGCAGTTCTTC
>many|TRBV6-1|TRBJ2-2|TRBD1|14
CASIRTGGTGELFF
TGTGCCAGCATTCGGACAGGGGGGACCGGGGAGCTGTTTTTT
>many|TRBV18|TRBJ2-1|-|14
CASSPPFGVNEQFF
TGTGCCAGCTCACCACCTTTTGGGGTCAATGAGCAGTTCTTC
>many|TRBV7-6|TRBJ2-3|-|14
CASSLLVPPDTQYF
TGTGCCAGCAGCTTACTAGTACCACCCGATACGCAGTATTTT
>many|TRBV6-6|TRBJ1-2|-|13
CASSYTGSGGYTF
TGTGCCAGCAGTTACACAGGGTCCGGTGGCTACACCTTC
>-|TRBV11-2|TRBJ2-2|TRBD2|16
CASSLDSGRYTGELFF
TGTGCCAGCAGCTTAGATAGCGGGAGGTACACCGGGGAGCTGTTTTTT